The 6 T cell receptor beta chains presented below share a single source sample, sequenced in a study of cytomegalovirus exposure and HLA in healthy donors. PCR employed 60 Vbeta and 13 Jbeta primers. Assay used: immunoSEQ multiplex PCR; TCRdb lists only in-frame clones, some missing. The sample holds roughly 150,000 clones, roughly 84% seen once. The sequenced sample was PBMCs. The receptors here all came from a man aged 25-45 years in good health and CMV-seropositive.

This clone was detected once. The chain links TRBV19 to TRBJ1-5, with D possibly matching TRBD1 (5 bases). CDR1 is LNHDA, CDR2 SQIVND, per germline (reference sequence). The CDR3 has 16 amino acids. V dropped 3 bases and J dropped 2 bases, with 14 bases sitting between them. CDR3: CASSIGAGEGNQPQHF. DNA of the CDR3: TGTGCCAGTAGTATTGGGGCGGGGGAGGGCAATCAGCCCCAGCATTTT.

This chain connects TRBV18 to TRBJ2-3; 7 bases match TRBD1. The CDR3 is 12 residues long. The trim removed 10 bases at V and 0 bases at J, leaving 1 base unmatched. Germline loops: CDR1 KGHSH, CDR2 LQKENI. CDR3 protein: CATGQSTDTQYF. The CDR3, as DNA: TGTGCCACGGGACAGAGCACAGATACGCAGTATTTT.

The J gene is TRBJ2-1, the V gene TRBV19, with a possible D match to TRBD2 (5 bases). The V gene's germline CDR1 is LNHDA and CDR2 SQIVND (reference sequence). The CDR3 has 12 residues. The V and J ends lost 3 bases and 10 bases respectively, with 10 bases between them. CDR3 sequence: CASSIGKPEQFF. CDR3 DNA sequence: TGTGCCAGTAGTATCGGGAAGCCGGAGCAGTTCTTC.

The rearrangement uses TRBV7-8 and TRBJ1-6; 8 bases are a match to TRBD1. The CDR3 has 14 amino acids. Looked up from germline, CDR1 is SGHVS and CDR2 is FQNEAQ. V gave up 7 bases and J gave up 9 bases; unmatched junction bases: 8. DNA for the CDR3: TGTGCCAGCACCAAGACAGGGGTAGTTTCACCCCTCCACTTT. Translating it yields CASTKTGVVSPLHF.

The gene calls are TRBV27 and TRBJ1-5, with D perhaps matching TRBD1 (5 bases). The CDR3 is 15 amino acids. V was shortened by 5 bases and J by 2 bases, with 13 bases between the two germline ends. Germline CDR1 is MNHEY and CDR2 is SMNVEV (reference sequence). The CDR3 DNA reads TGTGCCAGCAGTCCCGGAGGGGCGGGCAATCAGCCCCAGCATTTT. Its translation: CASSPGGAGNQPQHF.

This chain uses TRBV6-5 with TRBJ2-1; 10 bases fit TRBD2. The V gene end was trimmed by 4 bases and the J gene end by 7 bases; junction bases not matched to a gene: 7. The length of the CDR3 is 15 residues. Germline CDR1 and CDR2: MNHEY and SVGAGI. The chain's CDR3 is CASSWGLAKVNEQFF. The CDR3 coding sequence is TGTGCCAGCAGTTGGGGACTAGCGAAGGTTAATGAGCAGTTCTTC.